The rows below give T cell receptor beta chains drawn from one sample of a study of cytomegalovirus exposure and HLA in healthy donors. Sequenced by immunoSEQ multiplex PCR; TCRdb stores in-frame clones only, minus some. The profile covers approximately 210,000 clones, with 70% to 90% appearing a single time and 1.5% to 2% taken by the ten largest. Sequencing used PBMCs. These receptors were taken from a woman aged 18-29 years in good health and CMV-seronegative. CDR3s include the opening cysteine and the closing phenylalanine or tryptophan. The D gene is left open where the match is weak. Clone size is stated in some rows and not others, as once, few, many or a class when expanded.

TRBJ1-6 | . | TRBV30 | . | CAWSVGAHIGSPLHF | TGTGCCTGGAGTGTGGGGGCCCATATCGGTTCACCCCTCCACTTT
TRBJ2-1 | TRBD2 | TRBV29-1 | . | CTGEGGGNEQFF | TGCACCGGAGAGGGCGGGGGCAATGAGCAGTTCTTC
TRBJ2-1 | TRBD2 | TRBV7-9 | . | CASSLTLAVYNEQFF | TGTGCCAGCAGCTTAACGCTAGCGGTATACAATGAGCAGTTCTTC
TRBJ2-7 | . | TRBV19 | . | CASSPSGAPNYEQYF | TGTGCCAGTAGCCCCTCTGGGGCGCCCAACTACGAGCAGTACTTC
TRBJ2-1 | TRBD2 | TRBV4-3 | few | CASSQDSGLASEQFF | TGCGCCAGCAGCCAGGATTCGGGACTAGCTAGTGAGCAGTTCTTC
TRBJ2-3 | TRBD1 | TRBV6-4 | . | CASSGGQGATDTQYF | TGTGCCAGCAGTGGCGGACAGGGGGCTACAGATACGCAGTATTTT
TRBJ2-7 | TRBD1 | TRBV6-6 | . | CASSWDSHEQYF | TGTGCCAGCAGCTGGGACAGCCACGAGCAGTACTTC
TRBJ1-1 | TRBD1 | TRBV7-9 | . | CSSSYLPGQGDVEAFF | TGTTCCAGCAGCTATTTACCGGGACAGGGAGATGTTGAAGCTTTCTTT
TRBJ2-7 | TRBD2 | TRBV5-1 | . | CASSLVAGEGASEQYF | TGCGCCAGCAGCTTGGTTGCGGGAGAGGGAGCTTCCGAGCAGTACTTC
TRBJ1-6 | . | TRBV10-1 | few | CASSRDNVNSPLHF | TGCGCCAGCAGCCGGGACAACGTTAATTCACCCCTCCACTTT
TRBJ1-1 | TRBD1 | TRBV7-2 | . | CASSRGTGRGTEAFF | TGTGCCAGCAGCCGGGGGACAGGGCGAGGCACTGAAGCTTTCTTT
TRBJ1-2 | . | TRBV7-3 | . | CASSLEGDPSYGYTF | TGTGCCAGCAGCTTAGAGGGGGATCCTAGCTATGGCTACACCTTC
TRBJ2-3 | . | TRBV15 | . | CATSREGDTQYF | TGTGCCACCAGCAGGGAGGGAGATACGCAGTATTTT
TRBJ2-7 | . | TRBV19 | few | CASSIFPTYEQYF | TGTGCCAGTAGTATATTTCCAACCTACGAGCAGTACTTC
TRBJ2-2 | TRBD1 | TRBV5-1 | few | CASIRDRLENTGELFF | TGCGCCAGCATCCGGGACAGACTTGAGAACACCGGGGAGCTGTTTTTT
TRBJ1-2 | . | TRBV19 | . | CASSPTPTGYRGYTF | TGTGCCAGTAGTCCTACCCCCACAGGGTACCGTGGCTACACCTTC
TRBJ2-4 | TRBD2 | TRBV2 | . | CASSTSGPPQYF | TGTGCCAGCAGTACTAGCGGCCCCCCTCAGTACTTC
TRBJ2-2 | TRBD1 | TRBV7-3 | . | CASSPNPTGWSGELFF | TGTGCCAGCAGCCCAAACCCGACAGGGTGGTCCGGGGAGCTGTTTTTT
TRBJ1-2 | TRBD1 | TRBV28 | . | CASSLLGQGYGYTF | TGTGCCAGCAGTTTATTGGGACAGGGGTATGGCTACACCTTC
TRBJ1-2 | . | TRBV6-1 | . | CASSEALQAQTAHTF | TGTGCCAGCAGTGAAGCGCTTCAAGCCCAGACAGCACACACCTTC
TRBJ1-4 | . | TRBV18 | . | CASSPLTGEKLFF | TGTGCCAGCTCACCACTTACAGGTGAAAAACTGTTTTTT
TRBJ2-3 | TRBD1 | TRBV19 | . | CASSPSDRGGITQYF | TGTGCCAGTAGTCCCTCGGACAGGGGGGGTATTACGCAGTATTTT